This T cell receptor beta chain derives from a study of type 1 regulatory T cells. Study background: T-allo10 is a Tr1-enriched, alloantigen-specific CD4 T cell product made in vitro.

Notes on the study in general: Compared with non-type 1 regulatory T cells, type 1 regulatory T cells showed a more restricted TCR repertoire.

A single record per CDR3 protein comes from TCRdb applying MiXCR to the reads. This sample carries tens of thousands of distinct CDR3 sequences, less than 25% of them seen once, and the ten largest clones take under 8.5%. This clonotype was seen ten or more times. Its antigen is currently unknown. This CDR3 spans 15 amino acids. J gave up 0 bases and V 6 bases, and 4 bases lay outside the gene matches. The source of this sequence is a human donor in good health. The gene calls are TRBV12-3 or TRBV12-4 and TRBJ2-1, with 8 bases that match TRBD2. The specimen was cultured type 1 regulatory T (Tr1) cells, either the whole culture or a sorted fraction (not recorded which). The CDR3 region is CASRVAGFSYNEQFF. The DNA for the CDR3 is TGTGCCAGCAGGGTAGCGGGATTCTCCTACAATGAGCAGTTCTTC.